This paragraph reports one T cell receptor (beta chain). Its antigen is unknown. Per-nucleotide qualities are absent, and no much larger clonotype sits a single base away. The data were obtained in a study of siplizumab effects on memory and regulatory T cells (dated by TCRdb to about 2019). Study-level background: The effect of the anti-CD2 antibody siplizumab on alloreactive T-cell subsets was examined in allogeneic mixed lymphocyte reactions constructed from human PBMCs. The research as a whole found: Sequences below about 10^-5 frequency were poorly captured, so only a minor fraction of alloreactive clones could be mapped to unstimulated subsets. Greater diversity appeared to be present in unstimulated naive T cells than in memory T cells, and a substantial contribution to the alloresponse seemed to be made by naive cells. About 75-97% of proliferating CD4+ or CD8+ clones could not be given a naive or memory phenotype. Of the alloreactive CD4+ clones that could be mapped, the Treg-derived share averaged approximately 69% with siplizumab compared with roughly 25% in control reactions. The cumulative frequency of alloreactive sequences traceable to unstimulated CD4+ memory T cells was significantly reduced by siplizumab. Whether proliferating Tregs from siplizumab cultures were suppressive was not functionally confirmed.

Sorted unstimulated T cells and proliferating T cells recovered from mixed lymphocyte reactions were subjected to TCRbeta CDR3 sequencing. Fresh whole blood from fewer than twelve HLA-typed healthy donors was used to isolate PBMCs. After removal of 5 bases from V and 0 bases from J, the junction retains 8 bases not matched to a gene. The CDR3 holds 17 amino acids from the cysteine to the phenylalanine. Only the CDR3 DNA is retained, 51 bases long and in frame from the first base. Based on the germline V gene (reference sequence), the CDR1 and CDR2 sequences are LNHDA and SQIVND. Preparation of the library involved the immunoSEQ multiplex PCR assay. The deep sequencing platform assayed around 95,000 TCR templates per sample. Genomic DNA extracted from sorted T cells was the material used for TCRbeta CDR3 sequencing. For the original study's pipeline: The R programming language was used for clonal analysis of the TCRbeta CDR3 data. Unstimulated samples were compared with post-reaction CFSE-low samples to define alloreactive CD4+ and CD8+ clones. Regulatory or non-regulatory origin was assigned to alloreactive CD4+ clones by matching of sequences to sorted unstimulated Treg and non-Treg repertoires. TCRdb took over this immuneACCESS table, retaining in-frame rearrangements with V and J assigned. Such tables are incomplete; in checked studies, under half of the missing clones stem from an unresolved V gene, and the remainder is unexplained. V, J and clone size are taken as reported in that table, and D and trimming were inferred from the DNA itself. In this sample the table shows around 87,000 clones, approximately 90% of which occur a single time. About 15% of the sample goes to the ten largest clones.

The V and J segments used are TRBV19 and TRBJ2-7, with 12 bases matching TRBD2. This clonotype originated in a human donor in good health. Sequencing input: CD4+ T cells sorted from blood. The CDR3 here reads CASSAGTSGFSSYEQYF. The DNA sequence reads TGTGCCAGTAGTGCCGGGACTAGCGGGTTTTCCTCCTACGAGCAGTACTTC.